Listed here are 21 T cell receptor beta chains from one sample, sequenced in a study of vaccination effects on CD4 cells after COVID-19. The assay was immunoSEQ multiplex PCR, and TCRdb's table has in-frame clones only and misses some. The sample lists around 75,000 clones, 73% occurring once. Their antigens remain unidentified. Before sequencing, viral peptide pools were used by the ViraFEST assay to expand antigen-specific CD4+ T cells. The culture ran for 9 to 11 days, and then CD4+ T cells were isolated. The infection with SARS-CoV-2 (confirmed by PCR) occurred in this person between March and December 2020. The starting material was CD4+ T cells from PBMCs cultured with HIV peptides, obtained before COVID-19 vaccination. Stated subset: HIV-1 Nef peptide pool negative control/reference culture. The receptors come from a human donor who had a prior SARS-CoV-2 infection.

The rearrangement uses TRBV11-3 and TRBJ2-7, with D perhaps assigned TRBD1 or TRBD2 (5 bases each). Trimming shortened V by 0 bases and J by 1 base, and 10 bases separated the two germline ends. In germline, CDR1 is SGHNT, CDR2 YENEEA. The CDR3 is 15 residues long. The CDR3 DNA reads TGTGCCAGCAGCTTAGACCGGGACGCGTCCTACGAGCAGTACTTC. Its protein product is CASSLDRDASYEQYF.

This chain uses TRBV7-2 with TRBJ1-4; no firm D call. This CDR3 has 13 amino acids. V shed 5 bases and J shed 7 bases, with 11 bases lying between them. CDR1 SGHTA and CDR2 FQGNSA come from the germline V gene. CDR3 nucleotides: TGTGCCAGCAGCGCGGCGGCGAGTGAAAAACTGTTTTTT. This sequence encodes CASSAAASEKLFF.

This chain uses TRBV6-5 with TRBJ1-5; D is unclear. CDR1 is MNHEY, CDR2 SVGAGI, per germline. The CDR3 runs 15 residues. V lost 7 bases to trimming and J lost 2 bases, with 15 bases between them. The CDR3 nucleotides are TGTGCCAGCACCCGGCCCACTGGGGGCAATCAGCCCCAGCATTTT. Amino acid sequence: CASTRPTGGNQPQHF.

V gene TRBV4-1 combines with J gene TRBJ2-3; no definite D call. The ends were cut back, 1 base at V and 0 bases at J, with 14 bases in the middle. Looked up from germline, CDR1 is MGHRA and CDR2 is YSYEKL. The CDR3 is 17 amino acids. This CDR3 reads CASSQVSGSYSTDTQYF. CDR3 in DNA: TGCGCCAGCAGCCAAGTGAGTGGGTCCTATAGCACAGATACGCAGTATTTT.

The chain uses TRBV4-1 and TRBJ1-1, with D unresolved. Trimming cost V 2 bases and J 1 base, with 11 bases left between them. CDR1 and CDR2 (germline): MGHRA, YSYEKL. CDR3 length: 15 amino acids. DNA for the CDR3: TGCGCCAGCAGCCAACACCCGGCGGCGAACACTGAAGCTTTCTTT. Protein: CASSQHPAANTEAFF.

J is TRBJ2-5 and V is TRBV7-2; D not certain. The CDR3 is 14 residues long. Trimming removed 1 base at V and 5 bases at J, with 11 bases between. From germline, CDR1 is SGHTA and CDR2 FQGNSA. DNA of the CDR3: TGTGCCAGCAGCTTAGTTGCGGCAGCGGAGACCCAGTACTTC. Protein product: CASSLVAAAETQYF.

The V call is TRBV14, the J call TRBJ1-2; D is unresolved. The CDR3 is made up of 13 amino acids. The germline V gene has CDR1 SGHDN and CDR2 FVKESK. V gave up 1 base and J gave up 7 bases, with 10 bases separating them. CDR3 sequence reads: CASSQGNGFGYTF. As DNA, the CDR3 is TGTGCCAGCAGCCAAGGGAACGGGTTTGGCTACACCTTC.

This clone is a singleton in its sample. The chain links TRBV12-3 or TRBV12-4 to TRBJ2-7; the match to TRBD1 covers 8 bases. This CDR3 contains 12 residues. Trimming at V came to 5 bases and at J to 7 bases, leaving 4 bases not matched to a gene. CDR3 in DNA: TGTGCCAGCAGTAGACAGGGGAGGGAGCAGTACTTC. This codes for CASSRQGREQYF.

The sample holds many counts of this clone. The chain recombines TRBV4-2 with TRBJ2-5; D is undetermined. Germline CDR1 and CDR2: LGHNA and YNFKEQ. Trimming shortened V by 0 bases and J by 4 bases, and 12 bases separated the two germline ends. The CDR3 totals 15 residues. CDR3 in amino acids: CASSQDLGKGETQYF. CDR3 sequence (DNA): TGTGCCAGCAGCCAAGATTTAGGGAAGGGAGAGACCCAGTACTTC.

This chain uses TRBV5-1 with TRBJ2-7; tentative D call: TRBD1 (6 bases). This CDR3 contains 13 residues. Germline values: CDR1 SGHRS, CDR2 YFSETQ. V lost 5 bases to trimming and J lost 1 base, with 10 bases between them. The CDR3 here is CASRPTGSYEQYF. In DNA form, the CDR3 reads TGCGCCAGCAGACCGACAGGTTCCTACGAGCAGTACTTC.

This clone was counted a single time. The chain is built from TRBV2 and TRBJ2-5; D unresolved. Germline CDR1 SNHLY, CDR2 FYNNEI. This CDR3 is built from 13 residues. V was shortened by 5 bases and J by 6 bases, with 13 bases between the two germline ends. The CDR3: CASSPTRSQTQYF. The CDR3 bases are TGTGCCAGCAGTCCTACGCGTTCGCAGACCCAGTACTTC.

The V and J genes are TRBV5-6 and TRBJ1-1; the match to TRBD1 covers 10 bases. V gave up 4 bases and J gave up 4 bases; unmatched junction bases: 4. The germline CDR1 and CDR2 sequences are SGHDT and YYEEEE. CDR3 length: 14 residues. The CDR3 sequence: CASSRDRGSTEAFF. As DNA, the CDR3 is TGTGCCAGCAGCCGGGACAGGGGATCCACTGAAGCTTTCTTT.

V gene TRBV4-1 combines with J gene TRBJ2-7, with D uncertain. In germline, CDR1 is MGHRA, CDR2 YSYEKL. The CDR3 runs to 12 residues. Trimming stripped 0 bases from V and 4 bases from J, with 4 bases between. CDR3 sequence: CASSQDTYEQYF. In DNA, the CDR3 is TGCGCCAGCAGCCAAGATACATACGAGCAGTACTTC.

This chain uses TRBV7-9 with TRBJ2-1, with TRBD2 matching over 11 bases. Germline loops: CDR1 SEHNR, CDR2 FQNEAQ (reference sequence). The CDR3 runs 15 residues. V trimming: 5 bases; J trimming: 4 bases; junction bases outside the gene matches: 4. For the CDR3, the DNA is TGTGCCAGCAGCCCACGGACTAGCGGGTACAATGAGCAGTTCTTC. It is translated as CASSPRTSGYNEQFF.

This chain connects TRBV5-4 to TRBJ2-3, with D tentatively TRBD1 or TRBD2 (6 bases each). The CDR3 is made up of 19 amino acids. Germline assignment: CDR1 SGHNT and CDR2 YYREEE (reference sequence). V was cut by 0 bases and J by 4 bases, with 24 bases left in between. CDR3 loop: CASSLETSGEAPAADTQYF. CDR3 bases: TGTGCCAGCAGCTTGGAAACCTCAGGGGAGGCACCGGCAGCAGATACGCAGTATTTT.

This clone appeared a few times. This rearrangement joins TRBV9 to TRBJ2-7, with TRBD1 identical over 7 bases. Germline CDR1 is SGDLS and CDR2 is YYNGEE. The junction had 11 bases not matched to a gene; V was cut back by 4 bases and J by 4 bases. The CDR3 runs to 15 residues. The CDR3 DNA reads TGTGCCAGCAGCAAAGCCGGGACAGTGGTTTACGAGCAGTACTTC. This encodes CASSKAGTVVYEQYF.

In this sample, this clone turned up a few times. The chain is built from TRBV7-2 and TRBJ2-1; the match to TRBD1 covers 9 bases. Trimming at V came to 5 bases and at J to 3 bases, leaving 5 bases not matched to a gene. Germline lookup yields CDR1 SGHTA and CDR2 FQGNSA. This CDR3 comprises 15 residues. The CDR3 bases are TGTGCCAGCAGCCGTCCGGGACAGGGCTACAATGAGCAGTTCTTC. It specifies CASSRPGQGYNEQFF.

The CDR3 bases are TGTGCCAGCAGCTTAATGTTTTACGAGCAGTACTTC. As protein: CASSLMFYEQYF. This sequence joins TRBV7-2 and TRBJ2-7, with D unclear. The CDR3 sequence is 12 residues long. Germline V gene data show CDR1 as SGHTA and CDR2 as FQGNSA. V was clipped by 2 bases and J by 4 bases, with 6 bases between them.

This rearrangement joins TRBV7-2 to TRBJ2-1, with a possible D match to TRBD2 (6 bases). With 2 bases removed from V and 5 bases from J, the gap between germline ends came to 10 bases. This CDR3 comprises 14 residues. Germline values: CDR1 SGHTA, CDR2 FQGNSA. CDR3 DNA sequence: TGTGCCAGCAGCTTAACGGGAGCGAACAATGAGCAGTTCTTC. It codes for CASSLTGANNEQFF.

This rearrangement joins TRBV2 to TRBJ2-5; D unresolved. In germline, CDR1 is SNHLY, CDR2 FYNNEI. V gave up 3 bases and J gave up 5 bases, with 7 bases separating them. The CDR3 extends over 12 amino acids. The CDR3 reads CASSEGGETQYF. CDR3 DNA: TGTGCCAGCAGTGAGGGTGGGGAGACCCAGTACTTC.

The CDR3, as DNA: TGCGCCAGCAGCAGGCGGGAGAGCAACACAGATACGCAGTATTTT. Protein sequence: CASSRRESNTDTQYF. The genes are TRBV4-1 and TRBJ2-3; 7 nucleotides line up with TRBD2. Germline assignment: CDR1 MGHRA and CDR2 YSYEKL. The length of the CDR3 is 15 residues. V dropped 5 bases and J dropped 2; count of bases not matched to a gene: 7.